The clone carrying this T cell receptor beta chain was seen ten or more times. Its target is unknown. This sample was taken from a study of breast tumors, draining lymph nodes, adjacent tissues. Findings and caveats of the study: Tumor TCR diversity was below lymph nodes but above nontumor tissue.

Per the germline V gene, CDR1 is LNHNV and CDR2 is YYDKDF (reference sequence). The CDR3 is 20 residues long. Trimming took 5 bases from V and 2 from J; bases not matched to a gene: 18. Axillary draining lymph nodes of breast cancer patients supplied the node samples. TCRdb re-analysed the multiplex PCR reads in MiXCR, keeping a single row per CDR3 protein. The data contain over 100,000 distinct CDR3 sequences, 20% to 25% of them singletons. Sequencing was carried out using axillary lymph node tissue. This TCR was sampled from a female donor with breast cancer. Some clones in this sample may be carry-over from other donors' samples. The chain joins TRBV15 to TRBJ2-1; TRBD2 matches 10 bases. CDR3 protein: CATSVTGTHASGSAYNEQFF. The CDR3 DNA sequence: TGTGCCACCAGCGTGACCGGGACACACGCTAGCGGGAGTGCCTACAATGAGCAGTTCTTC.